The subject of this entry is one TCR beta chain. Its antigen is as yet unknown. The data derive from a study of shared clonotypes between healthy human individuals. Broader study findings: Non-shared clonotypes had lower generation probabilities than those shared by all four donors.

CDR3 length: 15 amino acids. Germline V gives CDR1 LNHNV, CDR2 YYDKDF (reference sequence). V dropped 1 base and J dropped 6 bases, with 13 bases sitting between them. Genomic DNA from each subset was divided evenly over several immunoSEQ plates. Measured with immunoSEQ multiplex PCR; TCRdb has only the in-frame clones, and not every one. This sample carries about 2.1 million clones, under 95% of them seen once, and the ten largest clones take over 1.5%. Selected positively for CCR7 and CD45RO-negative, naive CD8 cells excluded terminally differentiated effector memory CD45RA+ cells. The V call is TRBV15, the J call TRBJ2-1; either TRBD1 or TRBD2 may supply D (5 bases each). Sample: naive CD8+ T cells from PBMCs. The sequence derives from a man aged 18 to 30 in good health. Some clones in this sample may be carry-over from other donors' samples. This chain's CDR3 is CATSRVEEGSNEQFF. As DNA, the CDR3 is TGTGCCACCAGCAGAGTTGAAGAGGGGTCCAATGAGCAGTTCTTC.